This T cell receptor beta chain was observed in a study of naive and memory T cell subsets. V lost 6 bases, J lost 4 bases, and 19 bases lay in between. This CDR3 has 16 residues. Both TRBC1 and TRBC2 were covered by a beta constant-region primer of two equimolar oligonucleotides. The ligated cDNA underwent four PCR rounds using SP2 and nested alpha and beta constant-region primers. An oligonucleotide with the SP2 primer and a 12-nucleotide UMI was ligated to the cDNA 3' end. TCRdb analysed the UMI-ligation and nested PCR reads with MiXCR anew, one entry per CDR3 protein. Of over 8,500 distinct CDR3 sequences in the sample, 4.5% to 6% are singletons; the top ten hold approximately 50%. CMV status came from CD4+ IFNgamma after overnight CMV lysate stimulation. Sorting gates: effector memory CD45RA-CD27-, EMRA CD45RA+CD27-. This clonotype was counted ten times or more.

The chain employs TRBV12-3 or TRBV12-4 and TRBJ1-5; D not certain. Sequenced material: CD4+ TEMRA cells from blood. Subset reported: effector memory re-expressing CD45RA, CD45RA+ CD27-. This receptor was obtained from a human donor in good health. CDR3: CASSPIVGLLNQPQHF. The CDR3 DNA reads TGTGCCAGCAGCCCCATTGTGGGGTTACTAAATCAGCCCCAGCATTTT.